This is a list of T cell receptor beta chains from one sample in a study of human T cells and chemical hapten exposure. TCRdb re-derived calls from the RACE reads in MiXCR, one entry per CDR3 protein. The sample lists 95,000 to 130,000 distinct CDR3 sequences; around 10% were seen once. This material consisted of whole blood, taken in connection with sensitization to the hapten diphenylcyclopropenone (DPC). The receptors come from a woman in her forties or fifties with alopecia areata. Some clones in this sample may be carry-over from other donors' samples. The CDR3 runs from the conserved cysteine through the conserved F or W. The D gene is left open where the match is weak. A row's size may be missing; if present it is once, few, many or a size class.

V,D,J,size,CDR3,DNA
TRBV11-2,.,TRBJ2-1,.,CASRSVGGGYNEQFF,TGTGCCAGCAGATCAGTCGGGGGAGGATACAATGAGCAGTTCTTC
TRBV20-1,.,TRBJ2-5,many,CSARDLRERETQYF,TGCAGTGCTAGAGATCTAAGGGAGAGGGAGACCCAGTACTTC
TRBV29-1,.,TRBJ2-1,few,CSVERSRSEQFF,TGCAGCGTTGAACGTTCACGGAGTGAGCAGTTCTTC
TRBV28,.,TRBJ1-2,many,CASSFAGPSPPNYGYTF,TGTGCCAGCAGTTTCGCGGGTCCTTCTCCGCCGAACTATGGCTACACCTTC
TRBV5-5,TRBD1,TRBJ1-5,many,CASSSGQGAVQPQHF,TGTGCCAGCAGTTCCGGACAGGGGGCTGTTCAGCCCCAGCATTTT
TRBV7-2,.,TRBJ1-2,.,CASSSSRGGYGYTF,TGTGCCAGCAGCTCCTCCAGAGGGGGCTATGGCTACACCTTC
TRBV6-6,TRBD1,TRBJ1-5,few,CASRGQVGNQPQHF,TGTGCCAGCAGGGGACAGGTGGGCAATCAGCCCCAGCATTTT
TRBV27,TRBD2,TRBJ2-7,many,CASSLSVAGVTYEQYF,TGTGCCAGCAGTTTATCAGTGGCGGGAGTGACCTACGAGCAGTACTTC
TRBV5-6,.,TRBJ1-4,few,CASSRTGNNEKLFF,TGTGCCAGCAGCCGTACCGGGAACAATGAAAAACTGTTTTTT
TRBV28,TRBD1,TRBJ1-5,few,CASIWTGGLNQPQHF,TGTGCCAGCATTTGGACAGGGGGCCTCAATCAGCCCCAGCATTTT
TRBV28,.,TRBJ1-1,.,CASSSFGSSNTEAFF,TGTGCCAGCAGTTCCTTCGGAAGCTCGAACACTGAAGCTTTCTTT
TRBV5-5,TRBD1,TRBJ2-7,.,CASSLVGQGASGQYF,TGTGCCAGCAGCTTGGTGGGACAGGGGGCGAGTGGGCAGTACTTC
TRBV28,.,TRBJ2-6,many,CASSSDSGANVLTF,TGTGCCAGCAGCAGTGACTCTGGGGCCAACGTCCTGACTTTC
TRBV29-1,.,TRBJ1-1,once,CSVAGGPNTEAFF,TGCAGCGTTGCCGGAGGGCCGAACACTGAAGCTTTCTTT
TRBV5-1,TRBD2,TRBJ2-5,.,CASSQGLAGGETQYF,TGCGCCAGCAGCCAGGGACTAGCGGGAGGAGAGACCCAGTACTTC
TRBV20-1,.,TRBJ1-1,.,CSASPRTEAFF,TGCAGTGCTAGCCCTCGGACAGAAGCTTTCTTT
TRBV28,.,TRBJ2-7,few,CASSLVAPSYEQYF,TGTGCCAGCAGTCTCGTAGCACCCTCCTACGAGCAGTACTTC
TRBV11-2,.,TRBJ2-6,.,CASRENEAGVLTF,TGTGCCAGCAGAGAGAATGAGGCAGGGGTCCTGACTTTC
TRBV9,.,TRBJ2-3,.,CASRSRTDTQYF,TGTGCCAGCAGGTCTAGAACAGATACGCAGTATTTT
TRBV4-1,TRBD1,TRBJ2-7,many,CASSQEGSRGLQTLTYEQYF,TGCGCCAGCAGCCAAGAAGGCAGCAGGGGGCTGCAGACCCTTACCTACGAGCAGTACTTC
TRBV19,.,TRBJ1-4,many,CASSKQTTNEKLFF,TGTGCCAGTAGTAAGCAGACAACTAATGAAAAACTGTTTTTT
TRBV28,TRBD2,TRBJ2-7,.,CASSPTGTIPYEQYF,TGTGCCAGCAGTCCAACCGGGACTATTCCCTACGAGCAGTACTTC
TRBV9,TRBD2,TRBJ2-1,.,CASSVVSGRGYNEQFF,TGTGCCAGCAGCGTAGTTAGCGGGAGGGGATACAATGAGCAGTTCTTC
TRBV18,.,TRBJ1-2,many,CASSPLKDTGANYGYTF,TGTGCCAGCTCACCACTAAAAGATACAGGAGCTAACTATGGCTACACCTTC
TRBV4-3,TRBD1,TRBJ2-2,many,CASSQDEGAGTGELFF,TGCGCCAGCAGCCAAGATGAGGGGGCGGGCACCGGGGAGCTGTTTTTT
TRBV20-1,.,TRBJ1-1,.,CSARAHANTEAFF,TGCAGTGCTAGAGCGCATGCGAACACTGAAGCTTTCTTT
TRBV2,.,TRBJ1-6,many,CASTQGNINSPLHF,TGTGCCAGCACCCAGGGGAACATAAATTCACCCCTCCACTTT
TRBV18,TRBD1,TRBJ2-1,few,CASSPGTGSSYNEQFF,TGTGCCAGCTCACCGGGGACAGGGTCCTCCTACAATGAGCAGTTCTTC
TRBV4-2,.,TRBJ2-7,many,CASSQGVALSYEQYF,TGTGCCAGCAGCCAAGGGGTAGCGCTCTCCTACGAGCAGTACTTC
TRBV15,.,TRBJ2-7,few,CATSRDHGYEQYF,TGTGCCACCAGCAGAGATCATGGGTACGAGCAGTACTTC
TRBV28,.,TRBJ1-5,few,CASSLQAQPQHF,TGTGCCAGCAGCCTACAGGCTCAGCCCCAGCATTTT
TRBV29-1,.,TRBJ2-7,few,CSVDSGAGYEQYF,TGCAGCGTTGACTCTGGGGCCGGCTACGAGCAGTACTTC
TRBV7-9,.,TRBJ1-1,many,CASRSMNTEAFF,TGTGCCAGCAGGTCGATGAACACTGAAGCTTTCTTT
TRBV2,.,TRBJ2-4,.,CASSERAGEGPLAKNIQYF,TGTGCCAGCAGTGAAAGGGCAGGGGAGGGCCCTCTAGCCAAAAACATTCAGTACTTC
TRBV28,.,TRBJ2-1,few,CASVTSATGGPNEQFF,TGTGCCAGCGTTACGTCGGCGACGGGGGGCCCGAATGAGCAGTTCTTC
TRBV4-2,.,TRBJ2-1,many,CASSPHTSSSYNEQFF,TGTGCCAGCAGCCCCCATACCAGCAGCTCCTACAATGAGCAGTTCTTC
TRBV3-1,.,TRBJ2-7,.,CASSRDQHEQYF,TGTGCCAGCAGCCGAGACCAACACGAGCAGTACTTC
TRBV4-3,.,TRBJ2-3,many,CASSQAFGGTDTQYF,TGCGCCAGCAGCCAAGCCTTTGGGGGCACAGATACGCAGTATTTT
TRBV24-1,TRBD2,TRBJ2-7,many,CATSAETGGAHEQYF,TGTGCCACCAGTGCAGAAACGGGAGGGGCCCACGAGCAGTACTTC